The sequence of this T cell receptor (beta chain) was determined in a study of shared clonotypes between healthy human individuals. Study-level points and caveats: Naive subsets, compared against memory subsets, generally had larger estimated richness values. Sorted-subset samples were not fully sequenced, rarefaction indicated.

Comment on this clone: The antigen remains unidentified.

The table came from immunoSEQ multiplex PCR; TCRdb's copy has only in-frame clones and leaves some out. Counted here are about 1.5 million clones, approximately 98% occurring once; the ten biggest clones make up roughly 0.4%. Sequencing used naive CD4+ T cells sorted from blood. Documented subset: CD45RA+ positively selected. The TCR originated in a man younger than 40 in good health.

The CDR3 reads CASSLPGGPNTGELFF. CDR3 nucleotide sequence: TGTGCCAGCAGCCTGCCAGGGGGCCCGAACACCGGGGAGCTGTTTTTT. The V gene is TRBV11-2, the J gene TRBJ2-2, with 8 positions matching TRBD1. Trimming took 5 bases from V and 0 from J; bases not matched to a gene: 5. This CDR3 has 16 residues. Germline V gives CDR1 SGHAT, CDR2 FQNNGV.